This record looks at one T cell receptor beta chain sequence and its context. What it binds is unknown. The data stem from a study of relationships among human T cell subsets. TCR alpha and beta CDR3s were amplified from mRNA by semiquantitative ARM-PCR. ARM-PCR used tagged nested gene-specific primers, then communal superprimers for exponential amplification. MiXCR, applied by TCRdb to the multiplex PCR reads, yields one record per CDR3 protein. The sample yields fewer than 18,000 distinct CDR3 sequences, about 60% seen once. Germline CDR1 and CDR2: SGHTA and FQGTGA. The junction had 8 bases not matched to a gene; V was cut back by 5 bases and J by 7 bases. The CDR3 loop spans 13 amino acids. T cell subsets were isolated with magnetic beads coated with subset-specific monoclonal antibodies. Study-wide points: Two pan T samples, processed alongside pan B cells, lack T cell counts. Across seven subsets, gene usage, CDR3 length and N-additions did not differ significantly.

The sequence was obtained from a man between 35 and 55 years old in good health. The J gene is TRBJ2-7, the V gene TRBV7-3; 7 bases align to TRBD2. Sequencing was carried out using total T cells sorted from blood. The CDR3 loop is CASSPYVGREQYF. CDR3 nucleotides: TGTGCCAGCAGCCCGTATGTCGGGAGGGAGCAGTACTTC.